The TCR beta chain under discussion was sequenced for a study of cytomegalovirus exposure and HLA in healthy donors. About this clone: Its antigen is still unknown.

Germline assignment: CDR1 SEHNR and CDR2 FQNEAQ (reference sequence). The CDR3 sequence is 14 residues long. V lost 1 base, J lost 3 bases, and 8 bases lay in between. The PCR employed 60 Vbeta primers together with 13 Jbeta primers. Method: immunoSEQ multiplex PCR; TCRdb's copy keeps in-frame clones and lacks some. The sample carries roughly 190,000 clones, roughly 73% recorded once. Points from the study as a whole: Several of the most significant clusters appeared, in a later analysis, to be linked to common viral pathogens. A later analysis linked a missense DCLRE1C variant to TCR beta V- and J-gene trimming.

Those who donated were healthy bone marrow donors. This sequence originates from a woman in her twenties or thirties in good health and CMV-seropositive. Source material: PBMCs. The chain combines TRBV7-9 with TRBJ2-3, with D perhaps matching TRBD1 (5 bases). The CDR3 region is CASSLVQGTDTQYF. The CDR3 coding sequence is TGTGCCAGCAGCTTAGTGCAGGGAACAGATACGCAGTATTTT.